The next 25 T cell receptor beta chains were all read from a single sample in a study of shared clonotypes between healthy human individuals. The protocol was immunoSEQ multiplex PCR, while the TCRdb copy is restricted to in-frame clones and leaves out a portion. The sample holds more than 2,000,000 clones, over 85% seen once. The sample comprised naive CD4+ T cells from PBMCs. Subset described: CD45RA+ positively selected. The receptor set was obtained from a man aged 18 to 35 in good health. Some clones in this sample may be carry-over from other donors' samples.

CDR3 DNA sequence: TGTGCCAGCAGCCACCCCCAAACCGGGACATTCAACACTGAAGCTTTCTTT. The encoded protein is CASSHPQTGTFNTEAFF. The chain links TRBV4-2 to TRBJ1-1; D is perhaps TRBD1 (6 bases). This CDR3 comprises 17 residues. With 3 bases removed from V and 2 bases from J, the gap between germline ends came to 19 bases. CDR1 is LGHNA and CDR2 is YNFKEQ in the germline V gene.

CDR3 in DNA: TGTGCCATCAGTGACCTCGCGCAGAATGAGCAGTTCTTC. Translating it yields CAISDLAQNEQFF. The genes are TRBV10-3 and TRBJ2-1, with D uncertain. This CDR3 has 13 residues. Trimming cost V 3 bases and J 7 bases, with 10 bases left between them. Germline CDR1 is ENHRY and CDR2 is SYGVKD.

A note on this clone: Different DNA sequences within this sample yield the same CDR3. CDR3 sequence: CASSQDREPGNTIYF. DNA for the CDR3: TGCGCCAGCAGCCAAGACAGGGAACCTGGAAACACCATATATTTT. J is TRBJ1-3 and V is TRBV4-1; tentative D call: TRBD1 (5 bases). The CDR3 contains 15 residues. Trimming took off 0 bases at V and 2 bases at J, with 8 bases between the two ends. Germline V gene data show CDR1 as MGHRA and CDR2 as YSYEKL.

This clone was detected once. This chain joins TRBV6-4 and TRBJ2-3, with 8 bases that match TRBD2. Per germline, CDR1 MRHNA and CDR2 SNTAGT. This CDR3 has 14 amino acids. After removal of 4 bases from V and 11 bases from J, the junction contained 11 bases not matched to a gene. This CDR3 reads CASSAGPLAGGQYF. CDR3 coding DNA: TGTGCCAGCAGTGCCGGCCCCCTAGCGGGTGGGCAGTATTTT.

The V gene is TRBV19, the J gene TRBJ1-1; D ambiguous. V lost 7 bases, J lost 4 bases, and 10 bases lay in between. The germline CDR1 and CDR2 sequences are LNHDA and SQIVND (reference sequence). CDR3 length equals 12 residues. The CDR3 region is CASKPTRTEAFF. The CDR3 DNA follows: TGTGCCAGTAAACCGACTCGCACTGAAGCTTTCTTT.

DNA for the CDR3: TGTGCCAGCAGCAGGGACTTCGAGGGCTACACCTTC. Translating it yields CASSRDFEGYTF. The rearrangement links TRBV6-6 to TRBJ1-2; possible D gene TRBD1, 5 bases. The CDR3 has 12 residues. Trimming took off 6 bases at V and 8 bases at J, with 13 bases between the two ends. Per germline, CDR1 MNHNY and CDR2 SVGAGI (reference sequence).

As DNA, the CDR3 is TGTGCCAGCAGCCAAGATTTGGGAACTCGCGGGAATGAGCAGTTCTTC. Translating gives CASSQDLGTRGNEQFF. The genes are TRBV4-2 and TRBJ2-1; tentative D call: TRBD2 (5 bases). V was trimmed by 0 bases and J by 7 bases, leaving 16 bases between them. Germline CDR1 LGHNA, CDR2 YNFKEQ. The CDR3 loop spans 16 amino acids.

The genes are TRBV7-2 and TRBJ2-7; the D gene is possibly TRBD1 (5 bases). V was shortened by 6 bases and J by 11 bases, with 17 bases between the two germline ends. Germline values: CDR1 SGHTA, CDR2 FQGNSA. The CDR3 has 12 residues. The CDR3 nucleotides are TGTGCCAGCAGTCAAACAGGAGCCCGGGAGTACTTC. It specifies CASSQTGAREYF.

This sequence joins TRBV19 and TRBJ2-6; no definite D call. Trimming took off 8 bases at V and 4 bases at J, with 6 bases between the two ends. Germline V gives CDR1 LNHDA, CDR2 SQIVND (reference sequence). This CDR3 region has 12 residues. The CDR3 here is CASGSGANVLTF. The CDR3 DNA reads TGTGCCAGTGGGTCCGGGGCCAACGTCCTGACTTTC.

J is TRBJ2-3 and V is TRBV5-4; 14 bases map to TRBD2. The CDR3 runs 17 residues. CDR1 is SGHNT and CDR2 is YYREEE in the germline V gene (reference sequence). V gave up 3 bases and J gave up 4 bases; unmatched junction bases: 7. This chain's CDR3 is CASSWSTTSGGADTQYF. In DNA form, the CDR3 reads TGTGCCAGCAGCTGGAGTACGACTAGCGGGGGGGCAGATACGCAGTATTTT.

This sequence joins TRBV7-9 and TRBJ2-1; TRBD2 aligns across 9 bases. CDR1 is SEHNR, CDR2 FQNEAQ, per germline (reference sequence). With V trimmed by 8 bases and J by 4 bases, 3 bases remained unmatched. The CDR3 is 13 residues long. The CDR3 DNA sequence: TGTGCCAGCCAGGCGGGAGGGTACAATGAGCAGTTCTTC. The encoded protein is CASQAGGYNEQFF.

Here the CDR3 DNA reads TGTGCCAGCAGTTTCCCAGCGGGGGGGCCGGGCGAGCAGTACTTC. Protein product: CASSFPAGGPGEQYF. The chain joins TRBV28 to TRBJ2-7, with 10 positions matching TRBD2. Germline V CDR1 and CDR2: MDHEN, SYDVKM. The CDR3 sequence is 15 residues long. J gave up 6 bases and V 3 bases, and 8 bases lay outside the gene matches. The variable domain in full, completed from reference TRBV28 and TRBJ2-7, reads DVKVTQSSRYLVKRTGEKVFLECVQDMDHENMFWYRQDPGLGLRLIYFSYDVKMKEKGDIPEGYSVSREKKERFSLILESASTNQTSMYLCASSFPAGGPGEQYFGPGTRLTVT.

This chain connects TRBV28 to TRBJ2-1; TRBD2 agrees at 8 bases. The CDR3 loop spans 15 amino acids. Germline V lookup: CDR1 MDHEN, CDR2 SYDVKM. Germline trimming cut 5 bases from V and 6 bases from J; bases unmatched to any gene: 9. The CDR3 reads CASSEIAGPANEQFF. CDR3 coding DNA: TGTGCCAGCAGTGAGATAGCGGGACCCGCCAATGAGCAGTTCTTC.

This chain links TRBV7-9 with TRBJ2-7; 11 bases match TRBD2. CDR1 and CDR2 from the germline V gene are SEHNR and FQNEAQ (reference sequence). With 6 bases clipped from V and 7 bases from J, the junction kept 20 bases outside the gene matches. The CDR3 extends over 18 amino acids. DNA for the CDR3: TGTGCCAGCAGTATCGGGACTAGCGGACTTTTTGGTATTGGGGAGCAGTACTTC. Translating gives CASSIGTSGLFGIGEQYF.

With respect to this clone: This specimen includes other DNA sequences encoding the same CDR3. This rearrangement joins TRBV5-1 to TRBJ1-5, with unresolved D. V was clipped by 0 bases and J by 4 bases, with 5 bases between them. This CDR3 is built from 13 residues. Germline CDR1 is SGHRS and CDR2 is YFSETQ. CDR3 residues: CASSLAVNQPQHF. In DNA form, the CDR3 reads TGCGCCAGCAGCTTGGCAGTAAATCAGCCCCAGCATTTT.

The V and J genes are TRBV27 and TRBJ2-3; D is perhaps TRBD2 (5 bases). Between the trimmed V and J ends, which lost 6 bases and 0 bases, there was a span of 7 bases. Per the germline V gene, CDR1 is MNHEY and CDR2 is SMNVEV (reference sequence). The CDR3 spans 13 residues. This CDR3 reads CASRRRSTDTQYF. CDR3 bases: TGTGCCAGCAGGAGGAGGAGCACAGATACGCAGTATTTT.

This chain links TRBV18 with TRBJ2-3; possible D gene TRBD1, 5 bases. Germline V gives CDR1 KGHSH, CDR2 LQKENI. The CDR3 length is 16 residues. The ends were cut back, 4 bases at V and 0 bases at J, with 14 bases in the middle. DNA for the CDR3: TGTGCCAGCTCACAGCAACAGGAGTCTAGCACAGATACGCAGTATTTT. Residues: CASSQQQESSTDTQYF.

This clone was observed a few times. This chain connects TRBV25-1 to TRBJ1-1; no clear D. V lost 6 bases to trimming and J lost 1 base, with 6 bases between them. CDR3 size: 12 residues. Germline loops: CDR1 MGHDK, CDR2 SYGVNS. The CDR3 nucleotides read TGTGCCAGCAGATCGCCGAACACTGAAGCTTTCTTT. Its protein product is CASRSPNTEAFF.

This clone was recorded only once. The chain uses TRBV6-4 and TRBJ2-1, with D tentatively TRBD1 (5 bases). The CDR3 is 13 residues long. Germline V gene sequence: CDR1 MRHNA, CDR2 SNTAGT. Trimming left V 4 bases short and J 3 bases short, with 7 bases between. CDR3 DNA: TGTGCCAGCAGTGTTGACAGCTACAATGAGCAGTTCTTC. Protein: CASSVDSYNEQFF.

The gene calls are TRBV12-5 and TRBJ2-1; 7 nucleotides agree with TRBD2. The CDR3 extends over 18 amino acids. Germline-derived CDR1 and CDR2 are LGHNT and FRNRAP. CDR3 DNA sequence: TGTGCCCCCCGGGGGTCGGGAGGCCCGACGAGCATTTACAATGAGCAGTTCTTC. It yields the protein CAPRGSGGPTSIYNEQFF.

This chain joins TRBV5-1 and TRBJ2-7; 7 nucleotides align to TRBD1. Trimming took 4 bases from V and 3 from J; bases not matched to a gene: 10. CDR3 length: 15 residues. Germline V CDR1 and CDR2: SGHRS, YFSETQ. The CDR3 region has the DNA TGCGCCAGCAGCCCCTTGGGGACAGCTATCTACGAGCAGTACTTC. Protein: CASSPLGTAIYEQYF.

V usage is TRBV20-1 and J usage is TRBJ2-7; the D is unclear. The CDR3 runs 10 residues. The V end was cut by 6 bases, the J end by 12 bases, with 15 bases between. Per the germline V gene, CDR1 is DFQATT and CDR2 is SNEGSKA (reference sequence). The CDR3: CSAKGLSRYF. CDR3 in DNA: TGCAGTGCCAAAGGTCTGTCGCGGTACTTC.

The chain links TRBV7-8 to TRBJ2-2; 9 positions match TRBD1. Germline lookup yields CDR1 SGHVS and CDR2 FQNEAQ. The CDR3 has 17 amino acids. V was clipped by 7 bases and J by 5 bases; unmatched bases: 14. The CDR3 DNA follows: TGTGCCAGCACCCCCCTCCCGGGACAGGGTCGGACCGGGGAGCTGTTTTTT. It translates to CASTPLPGQGRTGELFF.

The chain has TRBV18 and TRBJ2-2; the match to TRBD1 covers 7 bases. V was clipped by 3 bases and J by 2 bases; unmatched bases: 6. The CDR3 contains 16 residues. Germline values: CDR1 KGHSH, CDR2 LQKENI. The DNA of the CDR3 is TGTGCCAGCTCACCGGACAGGTTGTTAAACACCGGGGAGCTGTTTTTT. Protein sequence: CASSPDRLLNTGELFF.

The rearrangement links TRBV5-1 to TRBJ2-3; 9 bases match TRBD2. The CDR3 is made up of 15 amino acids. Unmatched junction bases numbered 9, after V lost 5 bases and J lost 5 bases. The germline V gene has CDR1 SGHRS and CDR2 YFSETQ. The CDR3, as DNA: TGCGCCAGCAGGCTGGTAGCGGGAGATATAGATACGCAGTATTTT. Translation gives CASRLVAGDIDTQYF.